The entry below gives a single T cell receptor beta chain sequence along with its context. Its target is not known. Researchers ran the PCR with 60 Vbeta and 13 Jbeta primers. Measured with immunoSEQ multiplex PCR; TCRdb has only the in-frame clones, and not every one. This table has approximately 200,000 clones, approximately 85% appearing once. These data come from a study of cytomegalovirus exposure and HLA in healthy donors. Background on the study: Earlier, roughly 120 million unique TCR beta sequences were recovered from 170 million or so T cells by an analysis. The study, taken as a whole, reports: A missense variant in DCLRE1C was later tied to TCR beta V- and J-gene trimming. Most subjects' HLA-A and HLA-B alleles were reportedly predicted from TCR beta sequences. Previous analysis showed most TCR beta V segments were productive about 90% or about 30% of the time.

V lost 3 bases and J 8 bases, leaving 19 bases between the germline ends. CDR1 is LGHNT and CDR2 is FRNRAP in the germline V gene. This CDR3 is built from 15 residues. The chain has TRBV12-5 and TRBJ1-2; maybe TRBD1 (6 bases). This receptor was taken from a woman between 50 and 59 years old in good health and CMV-seropositive. Sequenced input: PBMCs. This CDR3 is CASGLVPGYRVGYTF. In DNA, the CDR3 is TGTGCTAGTGGTTTAGTTCCGGGTTACAGGGTAGGCTACACCTTC.